Below are 22 T cell receptor beta chains sequenced from a single sample in a study of T cell repertoires in cytomegalovirus infection. TCRdb reprocessed the reads with MiXCR, giving one entry per CDR3 protein. The table has about 260,000 distinct CDR3 sequences, roughly an eighth seen once. Sequencing input: PBMCs. The receptors originated from a human donor in good health (CMV status not recorded). Some clones in this sample may be carry-over from other donors' samples.

This clonotype was picked up a small number of times. CDR3 loop: CSVQKGLALYNEQFF. For the CDR3, the DNA is TGCAGCGTTCAAAAAGGACTAGCGCTATACAATGAGCAGTTCTTC. The chain is built from TRBV29-1 and TRBJ2-1, with 9 positions matching TRBD2. CDR3 length: 15 amino acids. Per germline, CDR1 SQVTM and CDR2 ANQGSEA. V was clipped by 5 bases and J by 4 bases; unmatched bases: 9.

The chain uses TRBV6-2 or TRBV6-3 and TRBJ2-1; no reliable D call. With 6 bases removed from V and 0 bases from J, the gap between germline ends came to 18 bases. CDR1 is MNHEY and CDR2 is SVGEGT in the germline V gene. This CDR3 contains 17 residues. The CDR3 sequence: CASRALGFSSSYNEQFF. The DNA of the CDR3 is TGTGCCAGCAGGGCCTTGGGGTTTTCAAGCTCCTACAATGAGCAGTTCTTC.

This clonotype was seen many times. V and J are TRBV11-2 and TRBJ1-1, with D perhaps TRBD1 (6 bases). Trimming removed 5 bases from V and 6 bases from J, with 13 bases in between. The length of the CDR3 is 13 residues. CDR1 SGHAT and CDR2 FQNNGV come from the germline V gene. CDR3: CASSGSHRAEAFF. The DNA for the CDR3 is TGTGCCAGCAGCGGGAGCCACAGGGCTGAAGCTTTCTTT.

This chain connects TRBV20-1 to TRBJ2-7; 9 bases map to TRBD1. CDR1 DFQATT and CDR2 SNEGSKA come from the germline V gene (reference sequence). The CDR3 contains 15 residues. After removal of 1 base from V and 4 bases from J, the junction contained 8 bases not matched to a gene. Here the CDR3 reads CSARVGGTGFYEQYF. CDR3 bases: TGCAGTGCTAGAGTTGGTGGGACAGGGTTTTACGAGCAGTACTTC.

This clonotype has a count of ten or more. The V gene is TRBV28, the J gene TRBJ1-5, with no clear D. Germline V CDR1 and CDR2: MDHEN, SYDVKM. The CDR3 runs to 14 residues. The V gene lost 5 bases and the J gene lost 2 bases, with 10 bases spanning the gap. The CDR3 protein is CASSGNWGNQPQHF. CDR3 DNA sequence: TGTGCCAGCAGTGGGAATTGGGGCAATCAGCCCCAGCATTTT.

This clonotype was observed a handful of times. The chain couples TRBV24-1 to TRBJ2-1; D possibly corresponds to TRBD1 (6 bases). This CDR3 comprises 15 residues. Between the trimmed V and J ends, which lost 0 bases and 10 bases, there was a span of 15 bases. Germline values: CDR1 KGHDR, CDR2 SFDVKD. CDR3 region: CATSDLQGHVIEQFF. The CDR3, as DNA: TGTGCCACCAGTGATTTGCAGGGACACGTTATCGAGCAGTTCTTC.

The J gene is TRBJ2-2, the V gene TRBV5-1; the match to TRBD2 covers 8 bases. J gave up 5 bases and V 1 base, and 7 bases lay outside the gene matches. The CDR3 is 16 amino acids. Germline lookup yields CDR1 SGHRS and CDR2 YFSETQ. The CDR3: CASSLSGSLATGELFF. CDR3 DNA sequence: TGCGCCAGCAGCTTGAGCGGGAGTTTAGCAACCGGGGAGCTGTTTTTT.

This clonotype was seen a handful of times. The chain couples TRBV18 to TRBJ2-7; tentatively, D is TRBD1 (6 bases). With 3 bases removed from V and 3 bases from J, the gap between germline ends came to 12 bases. Germline V gene data show CDR1 as KGHSH and CDR2 as LQKENI. The CDR3 is 14 residues long. The CDR3, as DNA: TGTGCCAGCTCACCCCGCGAGACAGGCTACGAGCAGTACTTC. Translating gives CASSPRETGYEQYF.

This clonotype was observed a few times. V gene TRBV7-8 combines with J gene TRBJ1-5; 9 bases align to TRBD1. The junction had 6 bases not matched to a gene; V was cut back by 2 bases and J by 1 base. CDR3 length equals 17 residues. Germline V gives CDR1 SGHVS, CDR2 FQNEAQ. The CDR3 here is CASSLWGQGVSNQPQHF. CDR3 nucleotides: TGTGCCAGCAGCTTATGGGGACAGGGAGTGAGCAATCAGCCCCAGCATTTT.

This clonotype was observed at least ten times. The chain combines TRBV14 with TRBJ1-2; a weak D match, TRBD1 (5 bases). Germline CDR1 and CDR2: SGHDN and FVKESK. The CDR3 is made up of 14 amino acids. Deletions cut 4 bases from V and 6 bases from J, with 15 bases between. The CDR3 loop reads CASSPRLQGDGYTF. DNA of the CDR3: TGTGCCAGCAGCCCCCGGCTTCAGGGCGATGGCTACACCTTC.

This clonotype was counted ten times or more. The rearrangement links TRBV6-2 or TRBV6-3 to TRBJ1-5; perhaps TRBD1 as D (5 bases). Trimming left V 4 bases short and J 2 bases short, with 24 bases between. Germline V CDR1 and CDR2: MNHEY, SVGEGT. The CDR3 runs to 19 residues. The DNA for the CDR3 is TGTGCCAGCAGTTCCGACTCCCGGGACCAACTACGACGCAATCAGCCCCAGCATTTT. It codes for CASSSDSRDQLRRNQPQHF.

On this clonotype: It is likely a read error, because the conserved phenylalanine at the end of the CDR3 is missing. The chain has TRBV10-3 and TRBJ2-7; TRBD2 matches 8 bases. Germline CDR1 ENHRY, CDR2 SYGVKD. The trim removed 3 bases at V and 3 bases at J, leaving 4 bases unmatched. This CDR3 contains 14 residues. CDR3 amino acids: CAISERAGGYEQYS. In DNA, the CDR3 is TGTGCCATCAGTGAAAGGGCGGGGGGCTACGAGCAGTACTCC.

The CDR3 nucleotides read TGTGCCAGCGGGGGACACCAAGAGCCCTTACCTGGGGCCAACGTCCTGACTTTC. Protein: CASGGHQEPLPGANVLTF. This rearrangement joins TRBV2 to TRBJ2-6, with D possibly matching TRBD1 (6 bases). V lost 8 bases to trimming and J lost 2 bases, with 22 bases between them. CDR1 SNHLY and CDR2 FYNNEI come from the germline V gene. The CDR3 contains 18 residues.

This clonotype was seen a few times. The chain has TRBV6-6 and TRBJ1-2; D might be TRBD1 (5 bases). This CDR3 region has 15 residues. In germline, CDR1 is MNHNY, CDR2 SVGAGI (reference sequence). Trimming took 0 bases from V and 8 from J, leaving 16 bases between them. The CDR3 is CASSYSKDNLGGYTF. The CDR3 coding sequence is TGTGCCAGCAGTTACTCGAAGGACAATCTCGGCGGCTACACCTTC.

This clonotype was seen only once. At one boundary the junction diverges from the germline segment, which might be a read error. The chain recombines TRBV7-3 with TRBJ2-7; D remains unclear. Germline assignment: CDR1 SGHTA and CDR2 FQGTGA. CDR3 length equals 14 residues. The CDR3 spells CATSLSASYAEQYF. The DNA for the CDR3 is TGTGCCACCAGCTTATCGGCTTCCTACGCCGAGCAGTACTTC.

The rearrangement links TRBV4-1 to TRBJ2-1, with TRBD2 matching over 9 bases. J was trimmed by 7 bases and V by 0 bases; bases with no gene match: 16. The CDR3 covers 19 residues. The germline V gene has CDR1 MGHRA and CDR2 YSYEKL. The CDR3 sequence: CASSQEVVLAGTSGNEQFF. CDR3 in DNA: TGCGCCAGCAGCCAAGAAGTGGTTCTAGCGGGGACTTCGGGTAATGAGCAGTTCTTC.

This clonotype has a count of ten or more. The chain links TRBV5-5 to TRBJ2-3; D tentatively fits TRBD1 or TRBD2 (5 bases each). The CDR3 spans 15 residues. Germline V gene lookup returns CDR1 SGHKS and CDR2 YYEKEE (reference sequence). Trimming stripped 0 bases from V and 0 bases from J, with 8 bases between. The CDR3 is CASSLDGASTDTQYF. In DNA, the CDR3 is TGTGCCAGCAGCTTGGACGGGGCTAGCACAGATACGCAGTATTTT. Looking up the rest from reference TRBV5-5 and TRBJ2-3 gives the full variable domain: DAGVTQSPTHLIKTRGQQVTLRCSPISGHKSVSWYQQVLGQGPQFIFQYYEKEERGRGNFPDRFSARQFPNYSSELNVNALLLGDSALYLCASSLDGASTDTQYFGPGTRLTVL.

The table lists this clonotype with a few counts. V and J are TRBV15 and TRBJ1-2; TRBD1 might be the D (5 bases). Trimming left V 0 bases short and J 3 bases short, with 14 bases between. The CDR3 has 16 amino acids. CDR1 is LNHNV and CDR2 is YYDKDF in the germline V gene (reference sequence). The CDR3 nucleotides are TGTGCCACCAGCAGAGATCAGATAGGGGCCTACTATGGCTACACCTTC. Its protein product is CATSRDQIGAYYGYTF.

This clonotype was detected ten times or more. The V and J genes are TRBV28 and TRBJ1-4; D unresolved. Per the germline V gene, CDR1 is MDHEN and CDR2 is SYDVKM. The CDR3 covers 14 residues. With 8 bases removed from V and 0 bases from J, the gap between germline ends came to 10 bases. CDR3 amino acids: CASLSGSTNEKLFF. DNA of the CDR3: TGTGCCAGCCTTTCCGGCTCAACTAATGAAAAACTGTTTTTT.

This clonotype was recorded at least ten times. The chain is built from TRBV10-2 and TRBJ2-7; D gene ambiguous. CDR1 is WSHSY and CDR2 is SAAADI in the germline V gene. Deletions cut 5 bases from V and 0 bases from J, with 11 bases between. This CDR3 is built from 14 residues. The CDR3 nucleotides read TGCGCCAGCAGTCCAAGACCGGACTCCTACGAGCAGTACTTC. This sequence encodes CASSPRPDSYEQYF.

A few counts support this clonotype. The chain carries TRBV23-1 and TRBJ1-2; no clear D gene. TRBV23-1 belongs to the ORF category, with a function that is uncertain. This CDR3 comprises 13 residues. The V end was cut by 0 bases, the J end by 8 bases, with 10 bases between. The CDR3 DNA is TGCGCCAGCAGTCAATCAAGGGCGGAAGGCTACACCTTC. This codes for CASSQSRAEGYTF.

In the case of this clonotype: Since a much larger clone is just one base distant, this may be a read error. The genes are TRBV19 and TRBJ2-6, with D unclear. Trimming pared 5 bases from V and 3 bases from J, leaving 8 bases between. The germline V gene encodes CDR1 LNHDA and CDR2 SQIVND (reference sequence). The CDR3 has 14 residues. The CDR3 nucleotides are TGTGCCAGTAGTGCGCGCTGTGGGGCCAACGTCCTGACTTTC. Amino acids: CASSARCGANVLTF.